This is a list of T cell receptor beta chains from one sample in a study of T cell repertoires in cytomegalovirus infection. Using its own MiXCR run on the reads, TCRdb lists one record per CDR3 protein. Of around 770,000 distinct CDR3 sequences listed, 25% to 35% were seen once; the top ten hold about an eighth. What these receptors recognize is not known. The specimen was cultured CD8+ T cells from PBMCs, collected from culture after CMV antigen stimulation. Receptors were obtained from a human donor in good health (CMV status not recorded). Some clones in this sample may be carry-over from other donors' samples. The CDR3 runs from the conserved cysteine through the conserved F or W. Each record gives: clone size, V gene, J gene, D gene, CDR3 protein, CDR3 DNA. The D gene is left open where the match is weak. Expanded clones are given a class, and other clones once, few, many or no size at all.

NA,TRBV15,TRBJ2-7,NA,CATGTYEQYF,TGTGCCACCGGGACTTACGAGCAGTACTTC
NA,TRBV7-9,TRBJ2-5,NA,CASRPTQYF,TGTGCCAGCAGGCCGACCCAGTACTTC
few,TRBV7-3,TRBJ2-5,NA,CASSRTGGGETQYF,TGTGCCAGCAGCCGAACAGGGGGGGGGGAGACCCAGTACTTC
NA,TRBV29-1,TRBJ1-2,NA,CSVGDSGRGYTF,TGCAGCGTTGGAGACAGCGGCCGTGGCTACACCTTC
many,TRBV7-9,TRBJ1-5,TRBD1,CASSSGQQPQHF,TGTGCCAGCAGCTCGGGACAGCAGCCCCAGCATTTT
NA,TRBV7-3,TRBJ2-7,NA,CASSPLQGVHSYEQYF,TGTGCCAGCAGCCCTTTACAGGGAGTCCATTCCTACGAGCAGTACTTC
few,TRBV6-2/TRBV6-3,TRBJ2-3,NA,CASLVAGEPDTQYF,TGTGCCAGTCTCGTAGCCGGGGAACCAGATACGCAGTATTTT
NA,TRBV6-2/TRBV6-3,TRBJ2-1,TRBD2,CASSYGDYTYNEQFF,TGTGCCAGCAGTTATGGGGACTATACTTACAATGAGCAGTTCTTC
few,TRBV11-3,TRBJ2-1,TRBD2,CASSLEDSAGGYNEQFF,TGTGCCAGCAGCTTAGAGGACTCGGCCGGGGGGTACAATGAGCAGTTCTTC
many,TRBV6-1,TRBJ2-2,NA,CACFGTGELFF,TGTGCCTGCTTCGGGACCGGGGAGCTGTTTTTT
few,TRBV6-5,TRBJ2-7,NA,CASSYLPGFLLNSHEQYF,TGTGCCAGCAGTTACCTTCCGGGATTCCTCCTAAACTCCCACGAGCAGTACTTC
NA,TRBV11-3,TRBJ2-1,NA,CASSSRTDYNEQFF,TGTGCCAGCAGCTCCCGGACGGACTACAATGAGCAGTTCTTC
NA,TRBV7-2,TRBJ2-4,NA,CANSLITGRNIQYF,TGTGCCAACAGCTTAATCACGGGCAGAAACATTCAGTACTTC
NA,TRBV11-1,TRBJ2-5,NA,CASTLVYDETQYF,TGTGCCAGCACCCTAGTCTATGACGAGACCCAGTACTTC
few,TRBV7-6,TRBJ1-2,NA,CASSLEQGFSYGYTF,TGTGCCAGCAGCTTAGAGCAGGGTTTTTCGTATGGCTACACCTTC
few,TRBV3-1,TRBJ1-1,NA,CASSQVEGPKAFF,TGTGCCAGCAGCCAAGTCGAGGGGCCTAAAGCTTTCTTT
many,TRBV7-8,TRBJ1-2,NA,CASSSRPDSNYGYTF,TGTGCCAGCAGCTCCCGACCAGATTCTAACTATGGCTACACCTTC
few,TRBV6-2/TRBV6-3,TRBJ1-5,TRBD1,CASSYPTGVNQPQHF,TGTGCCAGCAGTTACCCGACAGGGGTCAATCAGCCCCAGCATTTT
NA,TRBV6-6,TRBJ2-3,NA,CASWALEGGRADTQYF,TGTGCCAGCTGGGCCCTCGAGGGGGGGCGGGCAGATACGCAGTATTTT
NA,TRBV27,TRBJ2-2,TRBD2,CASSFSSGGVGELFF,TGTGCCAGCAGTTTTTCTTCGGGGGGGGTTGGGGAGCTGTTTTTT
NA,TRBV7-6,TRBJ2-5,TRBD2,CASSTPGLAGLETQYF,TGTGCCAGCAGCACCCCGGGACTAGCGGGGTTAGAGACCCAGTACTTC
few,TRBV11-2,TRBJ1-1,NA,CASIGRMNTEAFF,TGTGCCAGCATCGGACGGATGAACACTGAAGCTTTCTTT
NA,TRBV6-2/TRBV6-3,TRBJ2-6,NA,CAVVGPAGANVLTF,TGTGCCGTAGTCGGGCCTGCTGGGGCCAACGTCCTGACTTTC
few,TRBV12-3/TRBV12-4,TRBJ2-1,TRBD2,CASSPLAGVNNEQFF,TGTGCCAGCAGTCCTTTAGCGGGGGTTAACAATGAGCAGTTCTTC
NA,TRBV7-9,TRBJ2-1,NA,CASSSWTGTYNEQFF,TGTGCCAGCAGCTCCTGGACTGGAACCTACAATGAGCAGTTCTTC
NA,TRBV14,TRBJ2-1,NA,CASSSQRPSSYNEQFF,TGTGCCAGCAGCTCGCAGCGGCCTAGCTCCTACAATGAGCAGTTCTTC
NA,TRBV4-1,TRBJ2-7,NA,CASSQLPAYEQYF,TGCGCCAGCAGCCAGCTTCCGGCCTACGAGCAGTACTTC
few,TRBV7-9,TRBJ2-2,TRBD1,CASSSMTGVEPPGELFF,TGTGCCAGCAGCTCGATGACAGGGGTCGAACCCCCCGGGGAGCTGTTTTTT
few,TRBV20-1,TRBJ1-1,NA,CSAVIESSNTEAFF,TGCAGTGCTGTAATAGAGAGCTCGAACACTGAAGCTTTCTTT
NA,TRBV7-9,TRBJ1-5,TRBD1,CASSLAATGDNQPQHF,TGTGCCAGCAGCTTAGCCGCGACAGGGGATAATCAGCCCCAGCATTTT
NA,TRBV20-1,TRBJ1-2,NA,CSAPAPYSGHPAGYGYTF,TGCAGTGCCCCCGCTCCCTACTCGGGACACCCGGCGGGCTATGGCTACACCTTC
few,TRBV7-6,TRBJ1-4,NA,CASSPVLYYGINEKLFF,TGTGCCAGCAGCCCGGTGCTGTATTACGGAATAAATGAAAAACTGTTTTTT
many,TRBV12-3/TRBV12-4,TRBJ2-2,NA,CASSSVNTGELFF,TGTGCCAGCAGTTCGGTTAACACCGGGGAGCTGTTTTTT
NA,TRBV4-3,TRBJ1-4,NA,CASSQDIQNEKLFF,TGCGCCAGCAGCCAAGATATCCAGAATGAAAAACTGTTTTTT
NA,TRBV12-3/TRBV12-4,TRBJ1-1,NA,CASTPLGGTEAFF,TGTGCCAGCACCCCCTTGGGGGGCACTGAAGCTTTCTTT
NA,TRBV19,TRBJ2-7,TRBD2,CATRDYPFYEQYF,TGTGCCACCCGGGACTACCCCTTTTACGAGCAGTACTTC